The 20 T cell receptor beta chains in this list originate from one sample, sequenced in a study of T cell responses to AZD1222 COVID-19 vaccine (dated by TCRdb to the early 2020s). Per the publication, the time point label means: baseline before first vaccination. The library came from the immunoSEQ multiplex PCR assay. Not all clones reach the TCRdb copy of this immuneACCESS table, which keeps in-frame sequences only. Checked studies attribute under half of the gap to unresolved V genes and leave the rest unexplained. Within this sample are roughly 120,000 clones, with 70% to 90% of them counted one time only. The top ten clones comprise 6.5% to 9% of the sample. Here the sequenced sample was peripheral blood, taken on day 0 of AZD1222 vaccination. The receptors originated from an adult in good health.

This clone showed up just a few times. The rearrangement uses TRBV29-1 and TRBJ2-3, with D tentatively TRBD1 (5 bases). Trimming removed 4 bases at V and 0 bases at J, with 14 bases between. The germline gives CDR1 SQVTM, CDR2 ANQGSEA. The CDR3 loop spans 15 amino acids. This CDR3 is CSVVGAITSTDTQYF. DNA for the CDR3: TGCAGCGTTGTAGGGGCGATCACTAGCACAGATACGCAGTATTTT.

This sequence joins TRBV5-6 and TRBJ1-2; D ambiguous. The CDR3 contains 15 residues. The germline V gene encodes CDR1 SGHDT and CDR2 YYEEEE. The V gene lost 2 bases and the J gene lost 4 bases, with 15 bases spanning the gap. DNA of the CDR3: TGTGCCAGCAGCTTTGCATCAGGCAGCTCCTATGGCTACACCTTC. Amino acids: CASSFASGSSYGYTF.

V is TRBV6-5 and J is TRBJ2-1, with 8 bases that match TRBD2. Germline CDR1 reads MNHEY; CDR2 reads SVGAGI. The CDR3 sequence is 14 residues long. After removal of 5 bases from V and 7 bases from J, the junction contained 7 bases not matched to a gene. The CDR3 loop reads CASSKSGGRNEQFF. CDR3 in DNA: TGTGCCAGCAGTAAAAGCGGGGGTCGGAATGAGCAGTTCTTC.

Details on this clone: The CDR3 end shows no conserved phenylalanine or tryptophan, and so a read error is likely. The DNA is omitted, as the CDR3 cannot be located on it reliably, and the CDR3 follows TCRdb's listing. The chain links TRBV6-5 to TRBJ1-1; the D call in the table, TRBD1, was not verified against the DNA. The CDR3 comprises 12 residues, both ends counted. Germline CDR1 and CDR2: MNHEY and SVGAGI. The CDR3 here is CASAFDSLERRV.

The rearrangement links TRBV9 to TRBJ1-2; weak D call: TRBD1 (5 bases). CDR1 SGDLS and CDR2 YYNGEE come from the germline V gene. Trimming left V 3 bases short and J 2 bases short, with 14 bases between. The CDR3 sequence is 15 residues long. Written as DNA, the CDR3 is TGTGCCAGCAGCGGCGCAGGGATAGGCAACTATGGCTACACCTTC. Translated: CASSGAGIGNYGYTF.

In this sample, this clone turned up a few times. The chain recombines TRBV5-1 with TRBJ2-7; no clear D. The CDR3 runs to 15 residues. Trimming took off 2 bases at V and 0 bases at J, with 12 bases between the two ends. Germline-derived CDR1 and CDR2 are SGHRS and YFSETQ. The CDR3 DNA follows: TGCGCCAGCAGCTTAAGCTCGATGAGCTCCTACGAGCAGTACTTC. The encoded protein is CASSLSSMSSYEQYF.

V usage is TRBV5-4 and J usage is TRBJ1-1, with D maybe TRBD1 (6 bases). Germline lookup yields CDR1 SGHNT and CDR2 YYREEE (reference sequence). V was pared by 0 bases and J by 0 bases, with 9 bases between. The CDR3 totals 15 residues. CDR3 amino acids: CASSLAGGLNTEAFF. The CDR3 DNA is TGTGCCAGCAGCTTGGCCGGGGGCCTGAACACTGAAGCTTTCTTT.

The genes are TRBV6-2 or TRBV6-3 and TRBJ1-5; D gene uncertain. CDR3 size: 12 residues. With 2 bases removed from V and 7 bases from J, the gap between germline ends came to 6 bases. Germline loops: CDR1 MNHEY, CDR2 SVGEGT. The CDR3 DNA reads TGTGCCAGCAGTTACGCCGGGCAGCCCCAGCATTTT. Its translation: CASSYAGQPQHF.

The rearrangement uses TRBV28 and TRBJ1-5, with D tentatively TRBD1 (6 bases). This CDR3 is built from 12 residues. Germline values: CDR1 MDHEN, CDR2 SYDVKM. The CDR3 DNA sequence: TGTGCAAGCGGGGGCGGCAATCAGCCCCAGCATTTT. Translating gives CASGGGNQPQHF.

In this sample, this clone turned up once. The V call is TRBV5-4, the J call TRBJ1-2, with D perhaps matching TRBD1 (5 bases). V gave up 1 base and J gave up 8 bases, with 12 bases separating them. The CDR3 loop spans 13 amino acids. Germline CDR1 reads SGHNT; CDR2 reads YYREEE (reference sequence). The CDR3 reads CASSLTRAGGYTF. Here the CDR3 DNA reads TGTGCCAGCAGCTTGACCAGGGCGGGCGGCTACACCTTC.

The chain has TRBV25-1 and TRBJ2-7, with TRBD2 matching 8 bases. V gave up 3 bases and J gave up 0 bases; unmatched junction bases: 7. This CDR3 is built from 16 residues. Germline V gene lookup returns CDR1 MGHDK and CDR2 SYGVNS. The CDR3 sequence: CASSDPLAGSSYEQYF. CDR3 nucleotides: TGTGCCAGCAGTGATCCCCTAGCGGGCAGCTCCTACGAGCAGTACTTC.

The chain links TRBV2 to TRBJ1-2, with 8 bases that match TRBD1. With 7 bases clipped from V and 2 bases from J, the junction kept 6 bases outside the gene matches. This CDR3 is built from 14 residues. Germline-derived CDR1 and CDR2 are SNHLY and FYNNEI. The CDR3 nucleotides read TGTGCCAGCACCACCCGGGACAGGAACTATGGCTACACCTTC. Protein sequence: CASTTRDRNYGYTF.

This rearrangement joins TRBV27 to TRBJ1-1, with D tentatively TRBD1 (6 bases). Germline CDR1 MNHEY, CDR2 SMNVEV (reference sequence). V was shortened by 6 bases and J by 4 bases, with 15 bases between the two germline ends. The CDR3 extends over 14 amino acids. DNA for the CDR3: TGTGCCAGCAGAGGTACAGGGTGGAGCACTGAAGCTTTCTTT. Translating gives CASRGTGWSTEAFF.

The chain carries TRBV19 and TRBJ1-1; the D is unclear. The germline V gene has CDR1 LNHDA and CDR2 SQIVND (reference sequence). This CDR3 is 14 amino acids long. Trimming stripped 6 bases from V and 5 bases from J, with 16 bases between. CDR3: CASRPDAGRTEAFF. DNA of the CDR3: TGTGCCAGTAGACCGGACGCGGGGAGGACTGAAGCTTTCTTT.

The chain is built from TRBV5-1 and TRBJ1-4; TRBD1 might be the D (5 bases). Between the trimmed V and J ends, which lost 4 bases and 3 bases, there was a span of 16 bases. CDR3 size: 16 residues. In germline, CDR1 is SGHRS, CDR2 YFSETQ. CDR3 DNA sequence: TGCGCCAGCAGCCCCGGGGGAGCCCGTTCTAATGAAAAACTGTTTTTT. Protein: CASSPGGARSNEKLFF.

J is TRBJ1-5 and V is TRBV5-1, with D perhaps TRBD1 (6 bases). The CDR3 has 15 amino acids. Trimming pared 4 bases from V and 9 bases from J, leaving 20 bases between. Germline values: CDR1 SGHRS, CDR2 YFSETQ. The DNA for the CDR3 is TGCGCCAGCAGCCAAGAAGCTGGGGGCGGGGTGCCCCAGCATTTT. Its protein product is CASSQEAGGGVPQHF. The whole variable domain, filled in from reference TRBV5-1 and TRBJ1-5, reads KAGVTQTPRYLIKTRGQQVTLSCSPISGHRSVSWYQQTPGQGLQFLFEYFSETQRNKGNFPGRFSGRQFSNSRSEMNVSTLELGDSALYLCASSQEAGGGVPQHFGDGTRLSIL.

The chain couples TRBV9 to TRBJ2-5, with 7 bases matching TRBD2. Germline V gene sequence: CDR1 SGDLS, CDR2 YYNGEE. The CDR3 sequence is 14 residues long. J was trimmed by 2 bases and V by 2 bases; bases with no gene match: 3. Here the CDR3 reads CASSVGRGQETQYF. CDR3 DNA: TGTGCCAGCAGCGTCGGGCGGGGGCAAGAGACCCAGTACTTC. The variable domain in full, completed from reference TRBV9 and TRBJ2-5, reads DSGVTQTPKHLITATGQRVTLRCSPRSGDLSVYWYQQSLDQGLQFLIQYYNGEERAKGNILERFSAQQFPDLHSELNLSSLELGDSALYFCASSVGRGQETQYFGPGTRLLVL.

The CDR3 sequence: CASSLSIYNEQFF. As DNA, the CDR3 is TGTGCCAGCAGTTTATCTATATACAATGAGCAGTTCTTC. The chain joins TRBV27 to TRBJ2-1; no firm D call. The germline V and J ends were trimmed by 0 bases and 4 bases, with 4 bases remaining between them. Germline V lookup: CDR1 MNHEY, CDR2 SMNVEV (reference sequence). This CDR3 is built from 13 residues.

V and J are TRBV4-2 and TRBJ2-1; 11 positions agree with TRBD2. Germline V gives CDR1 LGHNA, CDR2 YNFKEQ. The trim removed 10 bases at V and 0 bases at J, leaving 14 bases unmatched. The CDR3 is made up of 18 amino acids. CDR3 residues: CATSALAGGITSYNEQFF. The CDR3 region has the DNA TGTGCCACCTCAGCGCTAGCGGGAGGAATTACCTCCTACAATGAGCAGTTCTTC.

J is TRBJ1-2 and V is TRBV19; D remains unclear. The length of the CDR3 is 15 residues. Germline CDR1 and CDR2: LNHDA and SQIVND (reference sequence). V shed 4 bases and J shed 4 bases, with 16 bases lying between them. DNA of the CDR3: TGTGCCAGTAGTACGACGCGGGAGGCATCCTATGGCTACACCTTC. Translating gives CASSTTREASYGYTF.